These T cell receptor beta chains were read from a single sample in a study of shared clonotypes between healthy human individuals. Clones were read by immunoSEQ multiplex PCR, and TCRdb kept only the in-frame ones, dropping some. The sample holds some 2.1 million clones, roughly 96% seen once. Sample: naive CD4+ T cells sorted from blood. The receptor set was obtained from a man younger than 30 in good health. Both conserved end residues are part of each CDR3. A D gene is named only where the DNA matches it firmly. Clone size is shown for a subset of rows, as once, few, many or a class of expanded clone.

D gene	V gene	J gene	clone size	CDR3 protein	CDR3 DNA
NA	TRBV9	TRBJ1-2	NA	CASSVGEQGGNYGYTF	TGTGCCAGCAGCGTAGGGGAACAGGGTGGTAACTATGGCTACACCTTC
NA	TRBV7-2	TRBJ2-7	NA	CASSTRHGIYEQYF	TGTGCCAGCAGCACCCGACACGGTATCTACGAGCAGTACTTC
TRBD2	TRBV9	TRBJ2-5	NA	CASSVGGIAGGTETQYF	TGTGCCAGCAGCGTAGGCGGAATAGCGGGGGGAACAGAGACCCAGTACTTC
NA	TRBV5-1	TRBJ2-6	NA	CASSLSPGANVLTF	TGCGCCAGCAGCTTGTCCCCTGGGGCCAACGTCCTGACTTTC
NA	TRBV7-9	TRBJ2-1	NA	CASSLAPANEQFF	TGTGCCAGCAGCTTAGCGCCAGCAAATGAGCAGTTCTTC
TRBD2	TRBV7-2	TRBJ2-5	once	CASSRIAGAVKTQYF	TGTGCCAGCAGCCGCATAGCGGGAGCGGTTAAGACCCAGTACTTC
TRBD1	TRBV4-1	TRBJ2-4	NA	CASSQLPGQSQNIQYF	TGCGCCAGCAGCCAATTACCGGGACAGTCACAAAACATTCAGTACTTC
TRBD2	TRBV4-3	TRBJ2-1	once	CASSQEGGLTYNEQFF	TGCGCCAGCAGCCAAGAGGGAGGGCTCACCTACAATGAGCAGTTCTTC
NA	TRBV25-1	TRBJ1-2	once	CASSEVSYGYTF	TGTGCCAGCAGTGAAGTCAGCTATGGCTACACCTTC
NA	TRBV9	TRBJ2-3	NA	CASSVEWVGTDTQYF	TGTGCCAGCAGCGTAGAGTGGGTCGGGACAGATACGCAGTATTTT
NA	TRBV9	TRBJ1-6	NA	CASSNRQTSSPLHF	TGTGCCAGCAGCAACAGGCAAACCTCTTCACCCCTCCACTTT
NA	TRBV9	TRBJ2-2	few	CASSVTTGELFF	TGTGCCAGCAGCGTAACTACCGGGGAGCTGTTTTTT
NA	TRBV30	TRBJ2-4	NA	CAWRPGTKNIQYF	TGTGCCTGGAGACCGGGAACCAAAAACATTCAGTACTTC
NA	TRBV7-2	TRBJ1-3	NA	CASSLESGSGNTIYF	TGTGCCAGCAGCTTAGAGTCTGGGTCTGGAAACACCATATATTTT
NA	TRBV2	TRBJ2-7	few	CASSEKGYEQYF	TGTGCCAGCAGTGAAAAGGGCTACGAGCAGTACTTC
NA	TRBV5-1	TRBJ2-3	once	CASSSEAGRDTQYF	TGCGCCAGCAGCTCGGAGGCGGGGCGAGATACGCAGTATTTT
NA	TRBV7-9	TRBJ2-7	NA	CASSLNSISYEQYF	TGTGCCAGCAGCTTGAACAGCATCTCCTACGAGCAGTACTTC
NA	TRBV20-1	TRBJ1-1	NA	CSAMATEAFF	TGCAGTGCTATGGCCACTGAAGCTTTCTTT